Listed here are 24 T cell receptor beta chains from one sample, sequenced in a study of early T cells in non-severe SARS-CoV-2 infection. TCRdb reprocessed the 5' RACE reads with MiXCR, giving one entry per CDR3 protein. The sample holds roughly 40,000 distinct CDR3 sequences, under 7% seen once. The specimen sequenced was whole blood. Source of these receptors: an adult who was a healthcare worker with PCR-confirmed SARS-CoV-2 infection or an uninfected control (not recorded which).

This clonotype was observed a handful of times. The J gene is TRBJ2-1, the V gene TRBV19; possible D gene TRBD2, 5 bases. Looked up from germline, CDR1 is LNHDA and CDR2 is SQIVND (reference sequence). The CDR3 is 17 amino acids. Trimming pared 3 bases from V and 0 bases from J, leaving 15 bases between. The CDR3 region is CASSMSSHLSSYNEQFF. CDR3 nucleotides: TGTGCCAGTAGTATGTCTAGCCACCTCAGCTCCTACAATGAGCAGTTCTTC. The variable domain in full, with the rest retrieved from reference TRBV19 and TRBJ2-1, is DGGITQSPKYLFRKEGQNVTLSCEQNLNHDAMYWYRQDPGQGLRLIYYSQIVNDFQKGDIAEGYSVSREKKESFPLTVTSAQKNPTAFYLCASSMSSHLSSYNEQFFGPGTRLTVL.

The CDR3 region is CSVGGGTQYF. Written as DNA, the CDR3 is TGCAGCGTTGGAGGCGGGACCCAGTACTTC. The rearrangement uses TRBV29-1 and TRBJ2-5; no definite D call. The CDR3 consists of 10 residues. Trimming took 4 bases from V and 7 from J, leaving 7 bases between them. Germline V gene data show CDR1 as SQVTM and CDR2 as ANQGSEA.

This clonotype was recorded many times. The rearrangement uses TRBV11-2 and TRBJ2-3, with 13 bases matching TRBD2. V dropped 0 bases and J dropped 2; count of bases not matched to a gene: 2. The CDR3 extends over 17 amino acids. Germline lookup yields CDR1 SGHAT and CDR2 FQNNGV. CDR3 in DNA: TGTGCCAGCAGCTTAGAGGGACTAGCGGGATTCACAGATACGCAGTATTTT. Translated, it gives CASSLEGLAGFTDTQYF.

Many counts were recorded for this clonotype. The J gene is TRBJ1-2, the V gene TRBV6-4, with D possibly being TRBD1 (5 bases). Germline V gene sequence: CDR1 MRHNA, CDR2 SNTAGT. The CDR3 length is 15 residues. Trimming took 4 bases from V and 8 from J, leaving 20 bases between them. The CDR3 DNA is TGTGCCAGCAGTGGCAGTGAGGGATCGGGGGAAGGCTACACCTTC. Amino acids: CASSGSEGSGEGYTF.

This clonotype was seen at least ten times. The V and J genes are TRBV7-2 and TRBJ2-7; TRBD2 matches 9 bases. Germline-derived CDR1 and CDR2 are SGHTA and FQGNSA. CDR3 length equals 16 residues. The trim removed 4 bases at V and 1 base at J, leaving 8 bases unmatched. CDR3 in DNA: TGTGCCAGCAGCTCCCCGGGACTAGCACTTTCCTACGAGCAGTACTTC. It codes for CASSSPGLALSYEQYF.

Within the sample, this clonotype is medium-sized. This chain uses TRBV6-5 with TRBJ2-6, with unresolved D. This CDR3 has 15 residues. Germline V gene lookup returns CDR1 MNHEY and CDR2 SVGAGI. Between the trimmed V and J ends, which lost 2 bases and 0 bases, there was a span of 5 bases. This CDR3 reads CASSYGRSGANVLTF. In nucleotides, the CDR3 is TGTGCCAGCAGTTACGGTCGCTCTGGGGCCAACGTCCTGACTTTC.

This clonotype was seen at least ten times. The gene calls are TRBV4-1 and TRBJ2-3; TRBD2 matches 7 bases. V gave up 1 base and J gave up 0 bases; unmatched junction bases: 10. CDR3 length: 18 residues. Looked up from germline, CDR1 is MGHRA and CDR2 is YSYEKL. CDR3: CASSQGSFRSGSTDTQYF. The CDR3 nucleotides are TGCGCCAGCAGCCAAGGAAGCTTTCGTAGCGGGAGCACAGATACGCAGTATTTT.

This clonotype was seen repeatedly, ten times or more. The gene calls are TRBV10-3 and TRBJ1-3; no firm D call. This CDR3 comprises 16 residues. Germline lookup yields CDR1 ENHRY and CDR2 SYGVKD. V dropped 2 bases and J dropped 0 bases, with 11 bases sitting between them. The CDR3 DNA reads as TGTGCCATCAGTGAGGCTGGAGGCTACTCTGGAAACACCATATATTTT. Residues: CAISEAGGYSGNTIYF.

Of note for this clonotype: Given a much more abundant clone one base away, this may be a read error. The genes are TRBV3-1 and TRBJ2-7; possible D gene TRBD2, 6 bases. Germline CDR1 is LGHDT and CDR2 is YNNKEL (reference sequence). The CDR3 runs 14 residues. CDR3: CASSQPGTLYERYF. The CDR3 DNA follows: TGTGCCAGCAGCCAACCCGGGACTCTCTACGAGCGGTACTTC.

In this sample, this clonotype turned up a few times. The V call is TRBV18, the J call TRBJ2-2, with D perhaps matching TRBD1 or TRBD2 (6 bases each). V gave up 0 bases and J gave up 1 base, with 12 bases separating them. The CDR3 runs to 17 residues. Germline CDR1 and CDR2: KGHSH and LQKENI. The CDR3 loop is CASSPPNGGVNTGELFF. The DNA of the CDR3 is TGTGCCAGCTCACCACCGAACGGGGGCGTGAACACCGGGGAGCTGTTTTTT.

This clonotype was seen a few times. The J gene is TRBJ2-7, the V gene TRBV14, with a weak D call TRBD2 (7 bases). Trimming pared 2 bases from V and 3 bases from J, leaving 14 bases between. This CDR3 is 15 amino acids long. CDR1 and CDR2 (germline): SGHDN, FVKESK. The CDR3 loop reads CASSQYRGARYEQYF. CDR3 DNA sequence: TGTGCCAGCAGCCAATATCGGGGGGCCCGCTACGAGCAGTACTTC.

This clonotype appeared a few times. This chain joins TRBV2 and TRBJ1-1, with D tentatively TRBD1 (5 bases). Germline V gene data show CDR1 as SNHLY and CDR2 as FYNNEI. V lost 9 bases and J 5 bases, leaving 13 bases between the germline ends. This CDR3 comprises 12 residues. CDR3 sequence reads: CASQGLRTEAFF. The CDR3 nucleotides read TGTGCCAGTCAGGGATTAAGGACTGAAGCTTTCTTT.

About this clonotype: A clone one base away is much larger, so this may be a read error. This chain joins TRBV7-8 and TRBJ2-3, with a possible D match to TRBD1 (6 bases). V was shortened by 3 bases and J by 3 bases, with 13 bases between the two germline ends. This CDR3 region has 15 residues. Germline V gene lookup returns CDR1 SGHVS and CDR2 FQNEAQ. Here the CDR3 DNA reads TGTGCCAGCAGCTTGATTGTCGGGACAACAGATACGCAGTATTTT. This sequence encodes CASSLIVGTTDTQYF.

The V and J genes are TRBV25-1 and TRBJ2-3; D uncertain. Germline CDR1 and CDR2: MGHDK and SYGVNS. V gave up 8 bases and J gave up 5 bases, with 5 bases separating them. CDR3 length equals 10 residues. In nucleotides, the CDR3 is TGTGCCAGCTGGGGAGATACGCAGTATTTT. Its protein product is CASWGDTQYF.

This clonotype was seen more than once but under ten times. The rearrangement links TRBV6-2 or TRBV6-3 to TRBJ1-1, with 7 positions matching TRBD1. Trimming cost V 7 bases and J 11 bases; bases outside gene matches: 7. CDR1 is MNHEY and CDR2 is SVGEGT in the germline V gene. CDR3 size: 11 residues. The CDR3 reads CASTDDREAFF. In DNA, the CDR3 is TGTGCCAGCACGGATGACAGGGAGGCTTTCTTT.

This clonotype has just a few counts. CDR3 amino acids: CASSQDARGYGYTF. CDR3 bases: TGCGCCAGCAGCCAAGATGCCAGGGGCTATGGCTACACCTTC. This chain joins TRBV4-3 and TRBJ1-2; perhaps TRBD1 as D (6 bases). The germline V gene has CDR1 LGHNA and CDR2 YSLEER. This CDR3 contains 14 residues. V lost 0 bases and J 4 bases, leaving 9 bases between the germline ends.

This clonotype was picked up many times. V usage is TRBV4-1 and J usage is TRBJ1-4; the D is unclear. CDR1 MGHRA and CDR2 YSYEKL come from the germline V gene. With 0 bases removed from V and 8 bases from J, the gap between germline ends came to 7 bases. The CDR3 runs to 13 residues. The chain's CDR3 is CASSQERAEKLFF. CDR3 bases: TGCGCCAGCAGCCAAGAAAGAGCCGAAAAACTGTTTTTT.

This clonotype came up many times. J is TRBJ2-1 and V is TRBV7-9; no reliable D call. The CDR3 has 16 residues. V was pared by 2 bases and J by 9 bases, with 20 bases between. Germline-derived CDR1 and CDR2 are SEHNR and FQNEAQ (reference sequence). Written as DNA, the CDR3 is TGTGCCAGCAGCTTATCTCGGAACTCCGCGTGGGGTGAGCAGTTCTTC. Translation: CASSLSRNSAWGEQFF.

V is TRBV5-1 and J is TRBJ1-2, with D possibly being TRBD1 (6 bases). Germline V lookup: CDR1 SGHRS, CDR2 YFSETQ. The ends were cut back, 2 bases at V and 4 bases at J, with 9 bases in the middle. The CDR3 covers 13 residues. Here the CDR3 reads CASSFTQGYGYTF. As DNA, the CDR3 is TGCGCCAGCAGCTTCACACAGGGCTATGGCTACACCTTC. Drawing the rest from reference TRBV5-1 and TRBJ1-2, the complete variable domain is KAGVTQTPRYLIKTRGQQVTLSCSPISGHRSVSWYQQTPGQGLQFLFEYFSETQRNKGNFPGRFSGRQFSNSRSEMNVSTLELGDSALYLCASSFTQGYGYTFGSGTRLTVV.

The chain is built from TRBV9 and TRBJ1-1; tentatively, D is TRBD1 (5 bases). CDR1 SGDLS and CDR2 YYNGEE come from the germline V gene. Trimming removed 4 bases at V and 8 bases at J, with 24 bases between. CDR3 length equals 16 residues. The CDR3 region is CASSPLPEVRGREAFF. DNA of the CDR3: TGTGCCAGCAGCCCCCTACCGGAGGTGAGGGGTCGCGAAGCTTTCTTT. Based on the CDR3 plus reference TRBV9 and TRBJ1-1, the full variable domain is DSGVTQTPKHLITATGQRVTLRCSPRSGDLSVYWYQQSLDQGLQFLIQYYNGEERAKGNILERFSAQQFPDLHSELNLSSLELGDSALYFCASSPLPEVRGREAFFGQGTRLTVV.

This clonotype has at least ten counts. The chain uses TRBV27 and TRBJ2-5; 10 bases line up with TRBD2. Germline CDR1 is MNHEY and CDR2 is SMNVEV (reference sequence). The CDR3 consists of 15 residues. The junction had 3 bases not matched to a gene; V was cut back by 3 bases and J by 2 bases. The CDR3: CASSFRTSGQETQYF. DNA for the CDR3: TGTGCCAGCAGTTTCCGGACTAGCGGACAAGAGACCCAGTACTTC.

This clonotype was seen at least ten times. The chain uses TRBV2 and TRBJ2-1; D gene unclear. Trimming took off 3 bases at V and 12 bases at J, with 6 bases between the two ends. The CDR3 runs 10 residues. Germline CDR1 reads SNHLY; CDR2 reads FYNNEI. This chain's CDR3 is CASSDSGQFF. CDR3 nucleotides: TGTGCCAGCAGTGACTCCGGGCAGTTCTTC.

This clonotype has at least ten counts. The J gene is TRBJ2-3, the V gene TRBV3-1; D perhaps matches TRBD2 (5 bases). Looked up from germline, CDR1 is LGHDT and CDR2 is YNNKEL (reference sequence). Trimming removed 1 base from V and 4 bases from J, with 6 bases in between. This CDR3 region has 13 residues. In nucleotides, the CDR3 is TGTGCCAGCAGCCAAGGTAGCGCAGATACGCAGTATTTT. Amino acid sequence: CASSQGSADTQYF.

This clonotype was found many times. The rearrangement uses TRBV6-6 and TRBJ2-3; a weak D match, TRBD2 (5 bases). Trimming removed 6 bases from V and 4 bases from J, with 17 bases in between. Per germline, CDR1 MNHNY and CDR2 SVGAGI (reference sequence). The CDR3 consists of 15 residues. The CDR3 protein is CASRLGDYPPDTQYF. In DNA form, the CDR3 reads TGTGCCAGCAGGTTGGGAGACTACCCCCCAGATACGCAGTATTTT.